These T cell receptor beta chains were read from a single sample in a study of breast tumors, draining lymph nodes, adjacent tissues. TCRdb re-derived calls from the multiplex PCR reads in MiXCR, one entry per CDR3 protein. The table has 200,000 to 250,000 distinct CDR3 sequences, under 35% seen once. Input material: axillary lymph node tissue. The receptor set was obtained from a female donor with breast cancer. Some clones in this sample may be carry-over from other donors' samples. Each CDR3 is given with its conserved first and last residue. Fields, in order: V gene, D gene, clone size, J gene, CDR3 protein, CDR3 DNA. A D gene is named only where the DNA matches it firmly. Clone size is stated in some rows and not others, as once, few, many or a class when expanded.

>TRBV7-9|-|many|TRBJ1-4
CASSPGDHGGQEKLFF
TGTGCCAGCAGCCCCGGAGACCACGGGGGTCAAGAAAAACTGTTTTTT
>TRBV24-1|-|-|TRBJ2-1
CASSPGGGYNSYNEQFF
TGTGCCAGCTCACCCGGCGGGGGCTACAACTCCTACAATGAGCAGTTCTTC
>TRBV12-5|TRBD1|many|TRBJ1-6
CASGLGQGSYNSPLHF
TGTGCTAGTGGTTTGGGACAGGGCTCCTATAATTCACCCCTCCACTTT
>TRBV30|-|few|TRBJ2-3
CAWTWGYSADTQYF
TGTGCCTGGACTTGGGGGTATTCGGCAGATACGCAGTATTTT
>TRBV25-1|TRBD2|many|TRBJ2-3
CASSEIAGGDQDTQYF
TGTGCCAGCAGTGAAATAGCGGGGGGGGACCAGGATACGCAGTATTTT
>TRBV20-1|-|many|TRBJ2-1
CSARDDRSFDEQFF
TGCAGTGCTAGAGATGACAGGTCGTTCGATGAGCAGTTCTTC
>TRBV20-1|-|many|TRBJ1-2
CSAPTDNYGYTF
TGCAGTGCTCCGACCGATAACTATGGCTACACCTTC
>TRBV2|-|many|TRBJ2-4
CASAGRVAKNIQYF
TGTGCCAGTGCTGGGCGTGTAGCCAAAAACATTCAGTACTTC
>TRBV5-5|-|many|TRBJ1-4
CASSLPRLTTNEKLFF
TGTGCCAGCAGCTTGCCCAGACTCACAACTAATGAAAAACTGTTTTTT
>TRBV30|-|-|TRBJ2-3
CAWSVGLNTDTQYF
TGTGCCTGGAGTGTAGGCTTAAACACAGATACGCAGTATTTT
>TRBV19|-|many|TRBJ2-2
CASRDYRGTGELFF
TGTGCCAGTAGGGACTACCGCGGCACCGGGGAGCTGTTTTTT
>TRBV11-2|-|-|TRBJ2-1
CASSLEGRGGGDEQFF
TGTGCCAGCAGCTTAGAGGGGAGGGGAGGGGGCGATGAGCAGTTCTTC
>TRBV7-1|-|-|TRBJ2-3
CAWGARVGVGANNEQYF
TGTGCCTGGGGGGCCCGGGTCGGGGTCGGGGCCAACAATGAGCAGTATTTT
>TRBV4-3|-|many|TRBJ1-2
CASSQDRTVTYGYTF
TGCGCCAGCAGCCAAGATAGGACGGTGACTTATGGCTACACCTTC
>TRBV19|-|many|TRBJ1-2
CASRHGGPYGYTF
TGTGCCAGCCGTCATGGGGGGCCGTATGGCTACACCTTC
>TRBV18|TRBD1|many|TRBJ1-5
CASQGQGSQPQHF
TGTGCCAGCCAGGGACAGGGAAGTCAGCCCCAGCATTTT
>TRBV6-1|-|few|TRBJ2-3
CASTESTLADGTDTQYF
TGTGCCAGCACCGAATCAACATTAGCTGATGGCACAGATACGCAGTATTTT
>TRBV7-9|TRBD2|-|TRBJ2-7
CASSLDPLARGGGEQYF
TGTGCCAGCAGCTTAGACCCACTAGCACGGGGGGGGGGCGAGCAGTACTTC
>TRBV4-2|TRBD2|many|TRBJ2-5
CASSQDVGLQETQYF
TGTGCCAGCAGCCAAGATGTGGGACTACAAGAGACCCAGTACTTC
>TRBV5-1|-|many|TRBJ2-7
CASSYGSRTYEQYF
TGCGCCAGCAGTTATGGGTCCAGAACCTACGAGCAGTACTTC
>TRBV5-1|TRBD1|few|TRBJ2-5
CASSIQGEQDTQYF
TGCGCCAGCAGCATCCAGGGGGAGCAAGACACCCAGTACTTC
>TRBV24-1|TRBD2|once|TRBJ2-1
CATATSGRIDEQFF
TGTGCCACCGCAACTAGCGGGAGGATTGATGAGCAGTTCTTC
>TRBV20-1|TRBD2|-|TRBJ2-5
CSGPDPGLAGAQETQYF
TGCAGTGGACCCGATCCGGGACTAGCGGGGGCACAAGAGACCCAGTACTTC
>TRBV24-1|TRBD2|-|TRBJ2-7
CASRPTVSGSSYEQYF
TGTGCCAGCAGACCCACCGTTAGCGGGAGCTCCTACGAGCAGTACTTC
>TRBV12-5|-|many|TRBJ2-1
CASGLVEENEQFF
TGTGCTAGTGGTTTGGTAGAGGAAAATGAGCAGTTCTTC
>TRBV6-1|-|many|TRBJ2-7
CASRLKAEQYF
TGTGCCAGCAGGCTGAAGGCCGAGCAGTACTTC
>TRBV19|TRBD1|many|TRBJ2-2
CASSIQGAAGELFF
TGTGCCAGTAGTATCCAGGGGGCTGCCGGGGAGCTGTTTTTT
>TRBV28|TRBD1|-|TRBJ1-2
CASAGTDYGYTF
TGTGCCAGCGCCGGGACAGACTATGGCTACACCTTC
>TRBV4-1|TRBD1|many|TRBJ1-4
CASSQRQGVSEKLFF
TGCGCCAGCAGCCAGCGACAGGGGGTTTCGGAAAAACTGTTTTTT
>TRBV10-2|TRBD1|-|TRBJ1-3
CASKPGQGAGNTIYF
TGCGCCAGCAAACCGGGACAGGGGGCTGGAAACACCATATATTTT
>TRBV5-1|-|-|TRBJ1-1
CASSLGQSYTEAFF
TGCGCCAGCAGCTTGGGACAGTCCTACACTGAAGCTTTCTTT
>TRBV7-2|-|many|TRBJ2-1
CASSLVLGGVQFF
TGTGCCAGCAGCTTAGTGTTGGGCGGGGTGCAGTTCTTC
>TRBV6-2/TRBV6-3|-|few|TRBJ1-6
CASSGREHSPLHF
TGTGCCAGCAGCGGCCGGGAGCATTCACCCCTCCACTTT
>TRBV2|-|many|TRBJ2-3
CASVDGGQSDTQYF
TGTGCCAGCGTAGATGGGGGCCAGTCAGATACGCAGTATTTT
>TRBV7-6|-|many|TRBJ2-3
CASSSDLFDTQYF
TGTGCCAGCAGCTCCGACCTCTTTGATACGCAGTATTTT
>TRBV20-1|TRBD1|many|TRBJ1-2
CSASQGAAGYTF
TGCAGTGCTTCCCAGGGGGCGGCTGGCTACACCTTC
>TRBV7-2|TRBD1|-|TRBJ2-5
CASSLVAGGRVETQYF
TGTGCCAGCAGCTTAGTGGCAGGGGGACGCGTAGAGACCCAGTACTTC
>TRBV7-8|-|-|TRBJ2-7
CASSEGRVYEQYF
TGTGCCAGCAGCGAAGGACGGGTCTACGAGCAGTACTTC
>TRBV3-1|-|-|TRBJ2-1
CASSHASRIPYNEQFF
TGTGCCAGCAGCCACGCCTCTAGGATCCCATACAATGAGCAGTTCTTC
>TRBV18|TRBD1|many|TRBJ1-2
CASSPGQGAGYTF
TGTGCCAGCTCACCGGGACAGGGAGCCGGCTACACCTTC
>TRBV20-1|TRBD2|many|TRBJ2-7
CSAISGAREEQYF
TGCAGTGCTATTAGCGGGGCCAGGGAGGAGCAGTACTTC